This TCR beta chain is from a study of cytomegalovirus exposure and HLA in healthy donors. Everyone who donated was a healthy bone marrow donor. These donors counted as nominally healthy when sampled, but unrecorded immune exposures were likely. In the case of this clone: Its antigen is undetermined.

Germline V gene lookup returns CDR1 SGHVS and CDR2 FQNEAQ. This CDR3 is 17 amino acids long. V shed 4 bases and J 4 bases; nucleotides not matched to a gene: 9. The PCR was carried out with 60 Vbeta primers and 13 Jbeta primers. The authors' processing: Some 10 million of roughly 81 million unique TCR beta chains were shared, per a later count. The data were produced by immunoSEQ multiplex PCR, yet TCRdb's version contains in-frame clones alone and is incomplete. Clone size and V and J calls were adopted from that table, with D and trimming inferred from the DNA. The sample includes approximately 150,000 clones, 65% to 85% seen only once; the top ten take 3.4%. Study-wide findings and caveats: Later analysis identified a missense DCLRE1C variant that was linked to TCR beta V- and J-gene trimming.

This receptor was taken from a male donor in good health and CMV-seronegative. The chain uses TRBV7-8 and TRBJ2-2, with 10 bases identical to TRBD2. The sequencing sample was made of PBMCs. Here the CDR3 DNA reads TGTGCCAGCAGCTCTAGACTAGCGGGTCGTGGCACCGGGGAGCTGTTTTTT. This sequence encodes CASSSRLAGRGTGELFF. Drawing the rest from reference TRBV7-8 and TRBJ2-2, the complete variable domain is GAGVSQSPRYKVAKRGQDVALRCDPISGHVSLFWYQQALGQGPEFLTYFQNEAQLDKSGLPSDRFFAERPEGSVSTLKIQRTQQEDSAVYLCASSSRLAGRGTGELFFGEGSRLTVL.